This T cell receptor beta chain derives from a study of T cell repertoires in cytomegalovirus infection. For the study at large: Researchers turned to recently identified HLA-C-restricted CMV epitopes as well as well-studied HLA-B-restricted ones. Matching HLA type and CMV infection were both indicated by public TCR beta signatures. Study results and limitations: There were carriers of CMV plus the relevant HLA, and cumulative public TCR beta family frequency identified them. The ex vivo response was dominated by HLA-C-restricted CMV-specific TCR beta clonotypes.

TCRdb reprocessed the reads with MiXCR, giving one entry per CDR3 protein. There are approximately 300,000 distinct CDR3 sequences in the sample; roughly 28% occur only once, and roughly 20% lies in the top ten. There are a few counts of this clonotype. Its target is not known. Germline values: CDR1 ENHRY, CDR2 SYGVKD. Trimming pared 10 bases from V and 5 bases from J, leaving 10 bases between. The CDR3 has 11 amino acids. The J gene is TRBJ2-3, the V gene TRBV10-3; D may be TRBD1 or TRBD2 (5 bases each). The source was cultured PBMCs, collected from culture after CMV antigen stimulation. This clonotype was obtained from a human donor in good health (CMV status not recorded). Some clones in this sample may be carry-over from other donors' samples. Here the CDR3 reads CATRGGDTQYF. The CDR3, as DNA: TGTGCCACCCGGGGCGGAGATACGCAGTATTTT.